This T cell receptor (beta chain) was retrieved from a study of low-dose radiotherapy and immunotherapy resistance in tumors. For the study at large: With fractions of 0.5 Gy given every 2 weeks, Cohort 1 accumulated a total of 6.5 Gy. The authors gave intravenous cyclophosphamide 200 mg/m2 every two weeks, one day before radiation and immunotherapy.

The germline V gene has CDR1 MDHEN and CDR2 SYDVKM. CDR3 length equals 15 residues. Between the trimmed V and J ends, which lost 5 bases and 0 bases, there was a span of 11 bases. Described time point: after trial treatment. As for treatment: LDRT plus nivolumab, ipilimumab, low-dose cyclophosphamide and aspirin (RACIN trial). This clonotype came up many times. Amplification of TCRs used a constant-region primer and V-primer adapter for about 21 PCR cycles. Via MiXCR, TCRdb re-called the reads, giving one row per CDR3 protein. The repertoire holds 50,000 or so distinct CDR3 sequences, with roughly 31% as singletons.

The chain combines TRBV28 with TRBJ1-5; a weak D match, TRBD1 (5 bases). The specimen comprised PBMCs, sampled after low-dose radiotherapy plus immunotherapy. The TCR sequence derives from a male donor with rectosigmoid adenocarcinoma. CDR3 bases: TGTGCCAGCAGTCCCCTCAGGGATAGCAATCAGCCCCAGCATTTT. Its protein is CASSPLRDSNQPQHF.